This T cell receptor (beta chain) derives from a study of human T cells and chemical hapten exposure. Study context: Small pooled library volume differences chiefly drove per-sample TCR yield variation.

TCRdb recomputed calls from the RACE reads with MiXCR, one row per CDR3 protein. Altogether around 99,000 distinct CDR3 sequences are present, around 12% being singletons, with the ten largest covering approximately 2%. In this sample, this clonotype turned up many times. The time point: patch test 1, 2 weeks after DPC sensitization. Documented treatment: therapeutic diphenylcyclopropenone sensitization with weekly scalp DPC. Looked up from germline, CDR1 is MNHEY and CDR2 is SVGEGT. V was cut by 0 bases and J by 8 bases, with 14 bases left in between. The CDR3 spans 15 residues. The chain joins TRBV6-2 or TRBV6-3 to TRBJ2-1; D may be TRBD2 (5 bases). This TCR was recovered from a woman aged 40 to 50 with alopecia areata. Some clones in this sample may be carry-over from other donors' samples. The specimen was whole blood, collected in connection with sensitization to the hapten diphenylcyclopropenone (DPC). This chain's CDR3 is CASSYSKVSVYEQFF. The CDR3 DNA follows: TGTGCCAGCAGTTACTCGAAGGTTAGCGTTTATGAGCAGTTCTTC.